A selection of T cell receptor beta chains follows, all from one sample in a study of T cell repertoires in cytomegalovirus infection. One entry per CDR3 protein, called by TCRdb with MiXCR from the reads. The sample lists under 500,000 distinct CDR3 sequences; roughly 43% were seen once. These TCRs' antigens remain unknown. The sample in question was cultured PBMCs, obtained from culture after CMV antigen stimulation. The source of these receptors is a human donor in good health (CMV status not recorded). Some clones in this sample may be carry-over from other donors' samples. CDR3s include the opening cysteine and the closing phenylalanine or tryptophan. A D gene is named only where the DNA matches it firmly. Only some rows state a clone size, as once, few, many or a class for expanded clones.

TRBV6-1	.	TRBJ1-2	few	TGTGCCAGCCACGACAGTCCTAACTATGGCTACACCTTC	CASHDSPNYGYTF
TRBV10-2	TRBD2	TRBJ2-5	.	TGCGCCAGCAGTGAGTCGACTCGGGAGGGTTTCAGGGAGACCCAGTACTTC	CASSESTREGFRETQYF
TRBV2	TRBD2	TRBJ2-3	.	TGTGCCAGCAGCTCCTCTTGGGGGACTGGGAGGGCAGATACGCAGTATTTT	CASSSSWGTGRADTQYF
TRBV6-2/TRBV6-3	TRBD2	TRBJ2-7	.	TGTGCCAGCAGTCCGAGGACTAGCGGGAGGTCCTACGAGCAGTACTTC	CASSPRTSGRSYEQYF
TRBV7-2	.	TRBJ1-2	.	TGTGCCAGCAGCCAGAGGGAAGCCAGTGGCTACACCTTC	CASSQREASGYTF
TRBV11-2	.	TRBJ2-7	.	TGTGCCAGCAGCCCTCTGAAGCGGGCCTACGAGCAGTACTTC	CASSPLKRAYEQYF
TRBV11-2	.	TRBJ1-5	.	TGTGCCAGCAGCACAACAGGGAATCAGCCCCAGCATTTT	CASSTTGNQPQHF
TRBV20-1	.	TRBJ2-3	.	TGCAGTGCTATAGGAAGGATTGCAGATACGCAGTATTTT	CSAIGRIADTQYF
TRBV20-1	.	TRBJ2-5	.	TGCAGTGCTAAGGTTGAGGGGCAAGAGACCCAGTACTTC	CSAKVEGQETQYF
TRBV6-2/TRBV6-3	TRBD1	TRBJ1-2	few	TGTGCCTGCGGGACAGGGTTCGCCTATGGCTACACCTTC	CACGTGFAYGYTF
TRBV12-3/TRBV12-4	.	TRBJ2-6	.	TGTGCCAGCAGACTGTTAGTCTCTGGGGCCAACGTCCTGACTTTC	CASRLLVSGANVLTF
TRBV7-2	TRBD1	TRBJ2-7	many	TGTGCCAGCAGCTTGGACAGGGGAGTCTACGAGCAGTACTTC	CASSLDRGVYEQYF
TRBV7-9	TRBD1	TRBJ2-2	.	TGTGCCAGCAGCCGCCGGGACAGGGTACCCTCCGGGGAGCTGTTTTTT	CASSRRDRVPSGELFF
TRBV12-3/TRBV12-4	.	TRBJ1-5	.	TGTGCCAGCAGTGGTGGGATCGGCAATCAGCCCCAGCATTTT	CASSGGIGNQPQHF
TRBV19	.	TRBJ2-7	.	TGTGCCAGTAGTATAGGCGGATTATTCCCCTACGAGCAGTACTTC	CASSIGGLFPYEQYF
TRBV12-3/TRBV12-4	TRBD1	TRBJ2-3	.	TGTGCCAGCAACAGGGGCGGGCTCACAGATACGCAGTATTTT	CASNRGGLTDTQYF
TRBV19	.	TRBJ1-5	.	TGTGCCAGTACGAGACCGGGGCGAAGCAATCAGCCCCAGCATTTT	CASTRPGRSNQPQHF
TRBV27	.	TRBJ2-1	.	TGTGCCAGCAGTTTATCAAGTGCGAATGAGCAGTTCTTC	CASSLSSANEQFF
TRBV27	.	TRBJ1-1	.	TGTGCCAGCAGTTCATGGGGGCGGTCCACTGAAGCTTTCTTT	CASSSWGRSTEAFF
TRBV7-2	.	TRBJ2-3	few	TGTGCCAGCACCTTAAGGGGGAGGGCTAGCACAGATACGCAGTATTTT	CASTLRGRASTDTQYF
TRBV7-6	.	TRBJ2-5	few	TGTGCCAGCAGCTCCACGGTTCGTCAAGAGACCCAGTACTTC	CASSSTVRQETQYF
TRBV10-3	TRBD1	TRBJ2-3	.	TGTGCCATCAGTGAGGGGACAGGGCGCCTCGTTAGCACAGATACGCAGTATTTT	CAISEGTGRLVSTDTQYF
TRBV12-3/TRBV12-4	.	TRBJ2-2	.	TGTGCCAGCAGTGCCTACCTGAACACCGGGGAGCTGTTTTTT	CASSAYLNTGELFF
TRBV7-9	TRBD1	TRBJ2-1	few	TGTGCCAGCAGCTTAGGGGACAGAGAAGCCAATGAGCAGTTCTTC	CASSLGDREANEQFF
TRBV7-8	.	TRBJ2-1	few	TGTGCCAGCAGCCCTCCTACAGGGAATGAGCAGTTCTTC	CASSPPTGNEQFF
TRBV11-2	TRBD2	TRBJ2-2	few	TGTGCCAGCAGCTTAGTAGGGACTAGCGGGGGGTCGAACACCGGGGAGCTGTTTTTT	CASSLVGTSGGSNTGELFF
TRBV7-6	.	TRBJ1-3	.	TGTGCCAGCAGCGCATACGCTAGGGCTGGAAACACCATATATTTT	CASSAYARAGNTIYF
TRBV29-1	.	TRBJ2-3	few	TGCAGCGTTGAAGGGGGGAAGGGCACAGATACGCAGTATTTT	CSVEGGKGTDTQYF
TRBV12-3/TRBV12-4	TRBD2	TRBJ2-2	.	TGTGCCAGCAGTTTTCGACTAGCGGGGGGCGCCGGGGAGCTGTTTTTT	CASSFRLAGGAGELFF
TRBV6-1	.	TRBJ2-1	few	TGTGCCAGCAGTCAGGGGGGCTGGGACGATGAGCAGTTCTTC	CASSQGGWDDEQFF
TRBV20-1	TRBD2	TRBJ2-1	.	TGCAGTGCTAGTAGCGCTCTAGCGGGGGACTACAATGAGCAGTTCTTC	CSASSALAGDYNEQFF
TRBV19	TRBD1	TRBJ2-2	.	TGTGCCAGTATGTTCCGGGACAGTCTCGTCGGGGAGCTGTTTTTT	CASMFRDSLVGELFF
TRBV6-1	TRBD2	TRBJ2-7	.	TGTGCCAGCAGTGATACTAGCGGGAGAGGATACGAGCAGTACTTC	CASSDTSGRGYEQYF
TRBV7-6	TRBD2	TRBJ2-3	.	TGTGCCAGCAGCCCCCCCCCCCGCCGGGGGGGGAGCACAGATACGCAGTATTTT	CASSPPPRRGGSTDTQYF
TRBV10-3	TRBD2	TRBJ2-1	few	TGTGCCATCAGAGATAGCGGGATGGGGGGCAATGAGCAGTTCTTC	CAIRDSGMGGNEQFF
TRBV7-2	.	TRBJ1-3	.	TGTGCCAGCAGCTTAGGGCCATCGGCTGGAAACACCATATATTTT	CASSLGPSAGNTIYF
TRBV7-2	TRBD2	TRBJ2-2	many	TGTGCCAGCAGCGTGAGCGGGACCCAGACCGGGGAGCTGTTTTTT	CASSVSGTQTGELFF
TRBV10-3	.	TRBJ2-3	.	TGTGCCATCAGTGGGAGGGGAGACACAGATACGCAGTATTTT	CAISGRGDTDTQYF
TRBV6-2/TRBV6-3	TRBD1	TRBJ2-7	.	TGTGCCAGCCAACGGACAGGGTCAACCTACGAGCAGTACTTC	CASQRTGSTYEQYF
TRBV6-2/TRBV6-3	.	TRBJ1-1	.	TGTGCCAGCAAAGGGGGTGCCACTGAAGCTTTCTTT	CASKGGATEAFF
TRBV5-3	.	TRBJ2-1	.	TGTGCCAGCAGCAGATGGGCGGAGAGCAATGAGCAGTTCTTC	CASSRWAESNEQFF
TRBV20-1	TRBD1	TRBJ1-1	.	TGCAGTGCTAGAGATTCGGGACAGGGGTTGAACACTGAAGCTTTCTTT	CSARDSGQGLNTEAFF
TRBV7-2	.	TRBJ2-2	few	TGTGCCAGCAGCCTTCGGGCCCCGAACACCGGGGAGCTGTTTTTT	CASSLRAPNTGELFF
TRBV11-2	TRBD2	TRBJ2-1	.	TGTGCCAGCAGCATGGGGGGGACTTACAATGAGCAGTTCTTC	CASSMGGTYNEQFF
TRBV12-3/TRBV12-4	.	TRBJ1-1	few	TGTGCCAGCAGCTTAAACCCGAACACTGAAGCTTTCTTT	CASSLNPNTEAFF
TRBV11-2	TRBD2	TRBJ2-7	few	TGTGCCAGCAGCGTTTCCCCGGGGACTAGCGGTGACTACGAGCAGTACTTC	CASSVSPGTSGDYEQYF
TRBV7-2	TRBD2	TRBJ2-4	few	TGTGCCAGCAGCTTAGGGACTAGCGGCAAAAACATTCAGTACTTC	CASSLGTSGKNIQYF
TRBV28	.	TRBJ2-7	.	TGTGCCAGCAGTTTTATAGACACCACGGGGGAGCAGTACTTC	CASSFIDTTGEQYF
TRBV2	TRBD2	TRBJ2-5	.	TGTGCCAGCAGTGGAGCCGGGACTAGCCGTCCAGAGACCCAGTACTTC	CASSGAGTSRPETQYF
TRBV20-1	TRBD2	TRBJ2-1	.	TGCAGTGCTCCATTACTAGCGGGAGGGCCCAATGAGCAGTTCTTC	CSAPLLAGGPNEQFF
TRBV6-6	.	TRBJ1-5	.	TGTGCCAGCAATGGGGCGATGCAGCCCCAGCATTTT	CASNGAMQPQHF
TRBV28	TRBD1	TRBJ1-4	once	TGTGCCAGCAGTTCTGGACAGGGGGCAGAAAAACTGTTTTTT	CASSSGQGAEKLFF
TRBV7-2	.	TRBJ2-1	few	TGTGCCAGCAGCTTAATCCAGCGGGTTAGCAATGAGCAGTTCTTC	CASSLIQRVSNEQFF
TRBV7-2	.	TRBJ2-4	.	TGTGCCAGCAGCCCCCCTAGGTTCCGGGTGTCCAAAAACATTCAGTACTTC	CASSPPRFRVSKNIQYF
TRBV20-1	.	TRBJ1-6	.	TGCAGTGGGGCCTTGACAAGCTCCTATAATTCACCCCTCCACTTT	CSGALTSSYNSPLHF
TRBV27	TRBD2	TRBJ2-5	few	TGTGCCAGCAGTTTATGCCCCCGTGGACTAGCGGGAGGGTGGTTCCGCGAGACCCAGTACTTC	CASSLCPRGLAGGWFRETQYF
TRBV5-5	TRBD2	TRBJ2-1	.	TGTGCCAGCAGCTTGAGACTAGCGGGAGGGAGCTCCTACAATGAGCAGTTCTTC	CASSLRLAGGSSYNEQFF